Listed below are T cell receptor beta chains from one sample, sequenced in a study of cytomegalovirus exposure and HLA in healthy donors. Here immunoSEQ multiplex PCR was the method, and the copy in TCRdb shows in-frame clones only, minus some. This table has roughly 150,000 clones, approximately 80% appearing once. Sample: PBMCs. These receptor sequences come from a man between 25 and 39 years old in good health and CMV-seronegative. Each CDR3 is given with its conserved first and last residue. The order of the fields is clone size, V gene, D gene, J gene, CDR3 protein, CDR3 DNA. A D gene is named only where the DNA matches it firmly. Expanded clones are given a class, and other clones once, few, many or no size at all.

.	TRBV9	TRBD2	TRBJ2-1	CASSRGLRYNEQFF	TGTGCCAGCAGCAGGGGACTACGATACAATGAGCAGTTCTTC
few	TRBV9	.	TRBJ2-5	CASSVAGRETQYF	TGTGCCAGCAGCGTAGCGGGTAGAGAGACCCAGTACTTC
.	TRBV2	.	TRBJ2-5	CASSERGEQETQYF	TGTGCCAGCAGTGAACGGGGAGAGCAAGAGACCCAGTACTTC
medium-sized	TRBV21-1	.	TRBJ2-4	CASSKAERAKNIQYF	TGTGCCAGCAGCAAGGCGGAAAGAGCCAAAAACATTCAGTACTTC
once	TRBV5-1	TRBD2	TRBJ2-1	CASSRLAENNEQFF	TGCGCCAGCAGTCGACTAGCGGAAAACAATGAGCAGTTCTTC
.	TRBV9	TRBD2	TRBJ2-5	CASSLAGGYQETQYF	TGTGCCAGCAGCCTAGCGGGAGGGTACCAAGAGACCCAGTACTTC
.	TRBV7-6	.	TRBJ1-6	CASRSQGYNSPLHF	TGTGCCAGCAGATCACAGGGCTATAATTCACCCCTCCACTTT
.	TRBV5-4	TRBD2	TRBJ2-7	CASRPLSGSLYEQYF	TGTGCCAGCAGGCCTTTGAGCGGGAGTCTCTACGAGCAGTACTTC
.	TRBV5-6	.	TRBJ1-2	CASSLRRTGYTF	TGTGCCAGCAGCTTGAGGAGGACTGGCTACACCTTC
once	TRBV7-8	.	TRBJ2-7	CASSQKRDPRGYEQYF	TGTGCCAGCAGCCAGAAACGGGACCCGCGGGGCTACGAGCAGTACTTC
.	TRBV4-1	TRBD1	TRBJ2-2	CASSHRQGNGELFF	TGCGCCAGCAGCCACCGACAGGGGAACGGGGAGCTGTTTTTT
.	TRBV7-9	.	TRBJ1-4	CASTPAGGLDEKLFF	TGTGCCAGCACCCCAGCGGGGGGCTTGGATGAAAAACTGTTTTTT
.	TRBV25-1	TRBD2	TRBJ2-1	CASTPGTSGTSYNEQFF	TGTGCCAGCACTCCCGGGACTAGCGGGACCTCCTACAATGAGCAGTTCTTC